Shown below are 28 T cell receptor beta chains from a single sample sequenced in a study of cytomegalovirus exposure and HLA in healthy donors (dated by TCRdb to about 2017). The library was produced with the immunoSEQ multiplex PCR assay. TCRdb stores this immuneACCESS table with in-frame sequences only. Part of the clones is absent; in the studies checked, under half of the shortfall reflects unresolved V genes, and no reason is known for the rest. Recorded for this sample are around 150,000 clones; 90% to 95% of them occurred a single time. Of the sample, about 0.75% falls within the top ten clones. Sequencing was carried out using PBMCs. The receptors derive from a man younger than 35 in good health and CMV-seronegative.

Written as DNA, the CDR3 is TGCAGTGCTAGAGAGGACAGGGAGGCTTTCTTT. Protein sequence: CSAREDREAFF. This sequence joins TRBV20-1 and TRBJ1-1; 8 nucleotides agree with TRBD1. Trimming removed 0 bases from V and 11 bases from J; junction bases left unmatched: 2. The germline CDR1 and CDR2 sequences are DFQATT and SNEGSKA (reference sequence). CDR3 length equals 11 residues.

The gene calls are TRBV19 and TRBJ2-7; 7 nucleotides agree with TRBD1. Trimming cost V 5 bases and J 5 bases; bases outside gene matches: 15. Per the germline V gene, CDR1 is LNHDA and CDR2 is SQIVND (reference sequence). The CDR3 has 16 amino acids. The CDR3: CASSPGQWGLINEQYF. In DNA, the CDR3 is TGTGCCAGTAGTCCGGGACAGTGGGGTTTAATCAACGAGCAGTACTTC.

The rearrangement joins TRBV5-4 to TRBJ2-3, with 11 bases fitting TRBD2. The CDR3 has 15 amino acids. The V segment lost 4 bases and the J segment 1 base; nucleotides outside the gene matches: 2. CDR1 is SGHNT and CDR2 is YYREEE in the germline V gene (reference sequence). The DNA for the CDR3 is TGTGCCAGCAGCCAGGGACTAGCGGGCACAGATACGCAGTATTTT. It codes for CASSQGLAGTDTQYF.

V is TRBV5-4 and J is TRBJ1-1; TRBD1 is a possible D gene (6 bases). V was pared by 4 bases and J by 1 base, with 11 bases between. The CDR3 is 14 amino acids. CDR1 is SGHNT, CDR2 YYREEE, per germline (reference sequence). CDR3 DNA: TGTGCCAGCAGCCCTGCCAGGGGGAACACTGAAGCTTTCTTT. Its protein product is CASSPARGNTEAFF.

In DNA form, the CDR3 reads TGTGCCAGCAGTGGCAGGGCCCGGGAGGGGGCATGGGAGCCCCAGCATTTT. Protein sequence: CASSGRAREGAWEPQHF. This chain links TRBV6-4 with TRBJ1-5, with 7 bases aligning to TRBD1. The CDR3 length is 17 residues. With V trimmed by 4 bases and J by 8 bases, 17 bases remained unmatched. Germline V gives CDR1 MRHNA, CDR2 SNTAGT.

The DNA for the CDR3 is TGTGCCAGCAGCGTAGCCACCGGGGACACCGGGGAGCTGTTTTTT. This sequence encodes CASSVATGDTGELFF. The V gene is TRBV9, the J gene TRBJ2-2, with D perhaps TRBD2 (5 bases). The CDR3 loop spans 15 amino acids. Germline V gene data show CDR1 as SGDLS and CDR2 as YYNGEE. V was clipped by 0 bases and J by 3 bases, with 9 bases between them.

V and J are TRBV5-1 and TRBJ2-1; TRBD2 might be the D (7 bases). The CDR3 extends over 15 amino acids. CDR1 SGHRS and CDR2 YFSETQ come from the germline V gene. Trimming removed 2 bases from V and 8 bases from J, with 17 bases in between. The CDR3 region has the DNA TGCGCCAGCAGCTTTAGCCAGGGGAGGGGGGATGAGCAGTTCTTC. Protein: CASSFSQGRGDEQFF.

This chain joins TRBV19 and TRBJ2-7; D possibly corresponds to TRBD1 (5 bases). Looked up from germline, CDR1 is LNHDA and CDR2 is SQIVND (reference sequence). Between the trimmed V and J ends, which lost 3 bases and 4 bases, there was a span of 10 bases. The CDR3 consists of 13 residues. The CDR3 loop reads CASSIADSYEQYF. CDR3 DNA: TGTGCCAGTAGTATCGCCGACAGTTACGAGCAGTACTTC.

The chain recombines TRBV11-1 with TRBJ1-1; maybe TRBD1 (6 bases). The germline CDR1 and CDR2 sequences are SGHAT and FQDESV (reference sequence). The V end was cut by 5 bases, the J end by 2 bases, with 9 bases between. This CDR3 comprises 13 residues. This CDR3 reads CASSRTENTEAFF. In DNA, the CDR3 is TGTGCCAGCAGCCGGACAGAAAACACTGAAGCTTTCTTT.

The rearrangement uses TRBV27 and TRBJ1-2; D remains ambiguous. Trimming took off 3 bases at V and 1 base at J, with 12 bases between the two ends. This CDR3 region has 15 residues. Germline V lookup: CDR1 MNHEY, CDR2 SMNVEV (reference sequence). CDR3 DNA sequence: TGTGCCAGCAGTTTCGTAGGAGCAATTAACTATGGCTACACCTTC. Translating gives CASSFVGAINYGYTF.

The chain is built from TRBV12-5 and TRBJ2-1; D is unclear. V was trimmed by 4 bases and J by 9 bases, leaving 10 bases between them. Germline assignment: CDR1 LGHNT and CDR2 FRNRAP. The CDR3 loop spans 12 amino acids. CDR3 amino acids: CASGSGGFEQFF. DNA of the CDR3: TGTGCTAGTGGTTCGGGTGGCTTTGAGCAGTTCTTC.

CDR3 coding DNA: TGTGCCAGCAGTGAAATACGGAGCTCCTACGAGCAGTACTTC. Translating gives CASSEIRSSYEQYF. The gene calls are TRBV6-1 and TRBJ2-7; D remains unclear. CDR1 is MNHNS, CDR2 SASEGT, per germline. Deletions cut 2 bases from V and 0 bases from J, with 8 bases between. This CDR3 is built from 14 residues.

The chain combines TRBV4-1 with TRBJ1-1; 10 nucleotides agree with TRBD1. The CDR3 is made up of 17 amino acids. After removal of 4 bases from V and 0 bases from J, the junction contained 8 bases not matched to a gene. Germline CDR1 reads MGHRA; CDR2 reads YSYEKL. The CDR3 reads CASSLHGTGALNTEAFF. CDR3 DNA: TGCGCCAGCAGCCTACATGGGACAGGGGCATTGAACACTGAAGCTTTCTTT.

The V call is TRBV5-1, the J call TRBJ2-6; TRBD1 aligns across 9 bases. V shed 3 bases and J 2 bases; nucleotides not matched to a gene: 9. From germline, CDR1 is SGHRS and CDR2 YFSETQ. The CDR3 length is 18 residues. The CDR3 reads CASSSMVQGATGANVLTF. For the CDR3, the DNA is TGCGCCAGCAGCTCTATGGTACAGGGGGCAACTGGGGCCAACGTCCTGACTTTC.

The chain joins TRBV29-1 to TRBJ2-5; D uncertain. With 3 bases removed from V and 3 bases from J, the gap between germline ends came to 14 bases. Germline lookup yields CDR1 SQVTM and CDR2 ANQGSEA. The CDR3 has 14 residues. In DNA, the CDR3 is TGCAGCGTTGACTCCCGAGTAAGCGAAGAGACCCAGTACTTC. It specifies CSVDSRVSEETQYF.

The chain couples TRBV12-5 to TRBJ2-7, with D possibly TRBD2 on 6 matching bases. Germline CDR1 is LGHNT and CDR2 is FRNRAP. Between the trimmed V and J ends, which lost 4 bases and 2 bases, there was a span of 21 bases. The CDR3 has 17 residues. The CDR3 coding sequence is TGTGCTAGTGGTTCCCAGGTGGTTGCGGGAATGCCCTACGAGCAGTACGTC. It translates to CASGSQVVAGMPYEQYV.

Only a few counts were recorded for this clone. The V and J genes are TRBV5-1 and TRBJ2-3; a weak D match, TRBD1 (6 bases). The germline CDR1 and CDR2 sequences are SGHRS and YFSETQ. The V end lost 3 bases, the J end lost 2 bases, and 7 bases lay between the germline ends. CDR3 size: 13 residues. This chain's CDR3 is CASSWDNTDTQYF. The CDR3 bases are TGCGCCAGCAGCTGGGACAACACAGATACGCAGTATTTT. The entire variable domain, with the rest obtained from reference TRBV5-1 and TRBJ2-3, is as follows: KAGVTQTPRYLIKTRGQQVTLSCSPISGHRSVSWYQQTPGQGLQFLFEYFSETQRNKGNFPGRFSGRQFSNSRSEMNVSTLELGDSALYLCASSWDNTDTQYFGPGTRLTVL.

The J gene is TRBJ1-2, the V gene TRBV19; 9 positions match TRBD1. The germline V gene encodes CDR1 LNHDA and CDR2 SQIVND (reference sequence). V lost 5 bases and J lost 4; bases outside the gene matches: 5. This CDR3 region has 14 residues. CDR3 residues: CASSPDRGGYGYTF. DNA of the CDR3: TGTGCCAGTAGTCCGGACAGGGGTGGCTATGGCTACACCTTC. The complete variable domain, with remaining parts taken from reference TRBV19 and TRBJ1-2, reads DGGITQSPKYLFRKEGQNVTLSCEQNLNHDAMYWYRQDPGQGLRLIYYSQIVNDFQKGDIAEGYSVSREKKESFPLTVTSAQKNPTAFYLCASSPDRGGYGYTFGSGTRLTVV.

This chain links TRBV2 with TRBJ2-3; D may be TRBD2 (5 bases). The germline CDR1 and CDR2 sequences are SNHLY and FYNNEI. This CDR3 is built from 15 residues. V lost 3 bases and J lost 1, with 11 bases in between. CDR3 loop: CASSDPRVGTDTQYF. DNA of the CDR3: TGTGCCAGCAGTGACCCGAGGGTGGGCACAGATACGCAGTATTTT.

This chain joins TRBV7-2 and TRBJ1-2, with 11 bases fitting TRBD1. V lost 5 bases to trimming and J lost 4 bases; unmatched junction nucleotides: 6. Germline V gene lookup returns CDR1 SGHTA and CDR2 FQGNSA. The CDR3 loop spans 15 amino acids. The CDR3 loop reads CASSQDRGLGYGYTF. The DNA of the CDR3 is TGTGCCAGCAGCCAGGACAGGGGGCTGGGCTATGGCTACACCTTC.

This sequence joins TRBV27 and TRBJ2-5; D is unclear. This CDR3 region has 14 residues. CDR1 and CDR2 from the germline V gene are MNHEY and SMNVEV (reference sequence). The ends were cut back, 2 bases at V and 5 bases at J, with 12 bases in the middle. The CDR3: CASSLTVYGETQYF. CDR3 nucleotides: TGTGCCAGCAGTTTAACGGTGTACGGGGAGACCCAGTACTTC.

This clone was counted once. The CDR3 loop is CASSSGTGAGNQPQHF. The CDR3 DNA sequence: TGTGCCAGCAGTTCCGGGACAGGCGCTGGCAATCAGCCCCAGCATTTT. The rearrangement uses TRBV6-5 and TRBJ1-5, with TRBD1 matching 8 bases. Germline V gives CDR1 MNHEY, CDR2 SVGAGI. This CDR3 region has 16 residues. V dropped 4 bases and J dropped 2; count of bases not matched to a gene: 7.

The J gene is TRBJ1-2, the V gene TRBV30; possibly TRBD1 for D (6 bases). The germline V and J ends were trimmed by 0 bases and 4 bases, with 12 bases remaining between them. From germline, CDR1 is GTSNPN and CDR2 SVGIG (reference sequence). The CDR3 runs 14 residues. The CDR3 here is CAWSVQTGVYGYTF. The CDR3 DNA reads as TGTGCCTGGAGTGTACAGACAGGAGTCTATGGCTACACCTTC.

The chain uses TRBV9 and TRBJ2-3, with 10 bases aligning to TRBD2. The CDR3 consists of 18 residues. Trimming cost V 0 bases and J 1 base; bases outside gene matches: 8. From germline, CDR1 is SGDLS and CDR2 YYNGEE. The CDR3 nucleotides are TGTGCCAGCAGCGTAGGGCCCCCCCTAGCGGGGGGCACAGATACGCAGTATTTT. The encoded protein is CASSVGPPLAGGTDTQYF.

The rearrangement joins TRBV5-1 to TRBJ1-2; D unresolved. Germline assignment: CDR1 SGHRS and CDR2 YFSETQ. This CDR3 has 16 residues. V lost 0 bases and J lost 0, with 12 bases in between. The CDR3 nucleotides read TGCGCCAGCAGCTTGGGGCGGCAGCTAGCTAACTATGGCTACACCTTC. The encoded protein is CASSLGRQLANYGYTF. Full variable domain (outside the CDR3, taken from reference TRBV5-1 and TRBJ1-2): KAGVTQTPRYLIKTRGQQVTLSCSPISGHRSVSWYQQTPGQGLQFLFEYFSETQRNKGNFPGRFSGRQFSNSRSEMNVSTLELGDSALYLCASSLGRQLANYGYTFGSGTRLTVV.

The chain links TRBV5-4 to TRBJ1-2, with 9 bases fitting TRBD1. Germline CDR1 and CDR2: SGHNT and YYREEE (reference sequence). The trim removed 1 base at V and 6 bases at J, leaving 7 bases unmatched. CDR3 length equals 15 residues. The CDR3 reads CASSLRQTGGDGYTF. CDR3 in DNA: TGTGCCAGCAGCTTGAGACAAACAGGGGGCGATGGCTACACCTTC.

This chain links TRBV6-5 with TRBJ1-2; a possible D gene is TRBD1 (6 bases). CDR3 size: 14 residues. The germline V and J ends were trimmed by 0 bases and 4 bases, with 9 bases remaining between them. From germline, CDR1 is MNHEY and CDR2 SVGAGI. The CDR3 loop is CASSYSTGGYGYTF. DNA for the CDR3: TGTGCCAGCAGTTACTCGACAGGTGGCTATGGCTACACCTTC.

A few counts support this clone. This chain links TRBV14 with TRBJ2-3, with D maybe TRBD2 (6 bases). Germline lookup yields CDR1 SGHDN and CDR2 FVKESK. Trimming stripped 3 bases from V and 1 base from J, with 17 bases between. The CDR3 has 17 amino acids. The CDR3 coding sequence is TGTGCCAGCAGCCAGTTGGGGAGGAGAGGGGGCACAGATACGCAGTATTTT. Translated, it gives CASSQLGRRGGTDTQYF.